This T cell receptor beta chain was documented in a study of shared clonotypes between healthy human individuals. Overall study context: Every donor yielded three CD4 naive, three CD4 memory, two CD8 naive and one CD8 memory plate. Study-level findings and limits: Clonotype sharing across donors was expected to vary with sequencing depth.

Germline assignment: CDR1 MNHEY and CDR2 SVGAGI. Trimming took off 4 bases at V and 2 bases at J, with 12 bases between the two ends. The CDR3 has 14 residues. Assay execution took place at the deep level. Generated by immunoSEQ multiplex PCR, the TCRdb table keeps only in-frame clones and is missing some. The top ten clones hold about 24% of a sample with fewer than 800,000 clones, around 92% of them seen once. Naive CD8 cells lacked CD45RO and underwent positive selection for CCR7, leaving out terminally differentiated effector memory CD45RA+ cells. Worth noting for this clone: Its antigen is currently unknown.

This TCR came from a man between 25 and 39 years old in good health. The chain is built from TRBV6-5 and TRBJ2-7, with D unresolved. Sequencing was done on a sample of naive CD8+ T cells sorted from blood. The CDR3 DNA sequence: TGTGCCAGCAGTTCTCTATCGTTGGCCTACGAGCAGTACTTC. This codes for CASSSLSLAYEQYF.